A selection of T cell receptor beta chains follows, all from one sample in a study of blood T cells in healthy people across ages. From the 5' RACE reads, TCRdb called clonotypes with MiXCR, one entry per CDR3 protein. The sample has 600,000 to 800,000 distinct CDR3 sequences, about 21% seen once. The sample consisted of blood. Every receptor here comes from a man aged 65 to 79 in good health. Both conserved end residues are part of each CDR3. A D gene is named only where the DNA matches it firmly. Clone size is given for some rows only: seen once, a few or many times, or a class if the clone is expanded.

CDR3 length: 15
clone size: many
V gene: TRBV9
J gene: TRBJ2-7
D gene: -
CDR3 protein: CASSVEGQSSYEQYF
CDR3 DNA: TGTGCCAGCAGCGTAGAAGGACAGAGCTCCTACGAGCAGTACTTC

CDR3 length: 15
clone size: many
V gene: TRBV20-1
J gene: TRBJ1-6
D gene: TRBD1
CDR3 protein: CSARDPGQGNQPLHF
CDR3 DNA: TGCAGTGCTAGAGATCCCGGACAGGGAAATCAACCCCTCCACTTT

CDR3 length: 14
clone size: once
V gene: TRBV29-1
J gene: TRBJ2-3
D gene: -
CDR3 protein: CSVVASMGTDTQYF
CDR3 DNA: TGCAGCGTTGTGGCTAGCATGGGCACAGATACGCAGTATTTT

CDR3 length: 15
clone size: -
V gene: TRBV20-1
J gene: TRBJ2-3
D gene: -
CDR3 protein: CSARDWTGRADTQYF
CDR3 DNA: TGCAGTGCTAGAGATTGGACGGGAAGGGCAGATACGCAGTATTTT

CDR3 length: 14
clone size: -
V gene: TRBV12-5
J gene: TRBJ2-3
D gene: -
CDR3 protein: CASGLSGAGDTQYF
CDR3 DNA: TGTGCTAGTGGTTTGTCTGGCGCCGGAGATACGCAGTATTTT

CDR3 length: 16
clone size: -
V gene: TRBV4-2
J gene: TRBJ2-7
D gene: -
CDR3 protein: CASSKALGADTYEQYF
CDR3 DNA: TGTGCCAGCAGCAAAGCCTTAGGAGCGGATACCTACGAGCAGTACTTC

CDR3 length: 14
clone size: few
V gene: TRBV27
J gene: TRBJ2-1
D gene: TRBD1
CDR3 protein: CASRATGTMNEQFF
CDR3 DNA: TGTGCCAGCAGAGCGACAGGGACGATGAATGAGCAGTTCTTC

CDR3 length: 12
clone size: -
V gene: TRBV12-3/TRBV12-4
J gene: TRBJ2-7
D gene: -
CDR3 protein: CASSPQGPEQYF
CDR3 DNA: TGTGCCAGCAGCCCACAGGGACCCGAGCAGTACTTC

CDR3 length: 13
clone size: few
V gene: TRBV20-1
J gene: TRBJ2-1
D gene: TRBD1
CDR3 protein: CSEAGQGVGEQFF
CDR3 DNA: TGCAGCGAAGCGGGACAGGGGGTTGGTGAGCAGTTCTTC

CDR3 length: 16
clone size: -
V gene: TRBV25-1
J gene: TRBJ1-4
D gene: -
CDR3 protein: CASSGSLAPTNEKLFF
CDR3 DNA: TGTGCCAGCAGTGGGTCCCTCGCTCCAACTAATGAAAAACTGTTTTTT

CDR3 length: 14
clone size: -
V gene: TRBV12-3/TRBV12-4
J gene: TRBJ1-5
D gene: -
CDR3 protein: CASSFQGGGQPQHF
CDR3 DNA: TGTGCCAGCAGCTTTCAGGGTGGGGGCCAGCCCCAGCATTTT

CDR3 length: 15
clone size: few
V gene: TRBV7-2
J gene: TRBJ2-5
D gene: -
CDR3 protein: CASSFTTSPPETQYF
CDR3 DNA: TGTGCCAGCAGCTTCACGACTTCCCCCCCAGAGACCCAGTACTTC

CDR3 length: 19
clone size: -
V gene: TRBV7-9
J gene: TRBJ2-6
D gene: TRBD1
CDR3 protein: CASSRLGQRLHSGANVLTF
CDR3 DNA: TGTGCCAGCAGCAGATTGGGACAGAGACTCCACTCTGGGGCCAACGTCCTGACTTTC

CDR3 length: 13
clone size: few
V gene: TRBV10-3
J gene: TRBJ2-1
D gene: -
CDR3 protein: CAISQRGSGEQFF
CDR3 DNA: TGTGCCATCAGCCAAAGAGGATCGGGTGAGCAGTTCTTC

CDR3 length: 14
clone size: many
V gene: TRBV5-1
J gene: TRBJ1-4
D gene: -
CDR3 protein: CASSLGQIEEKLFF
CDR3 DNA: TGCGCCAGCAGCTTGGGGCAGATAGAGGAAAAACTGTTTTTT

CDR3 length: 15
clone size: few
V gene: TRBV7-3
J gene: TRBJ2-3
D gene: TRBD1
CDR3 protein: CASSLTQGSTDTQYF
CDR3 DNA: TGTGCCAGCAGCTTAACACAGGGGAGCACAGATACGCAGTATTTT

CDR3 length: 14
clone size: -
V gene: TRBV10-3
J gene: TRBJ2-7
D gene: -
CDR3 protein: CAISPVTDLGEQYF
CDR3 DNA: TGTGCCATCAGTCCTGTGACAGACCTGGGAGAGCAGTACTTC

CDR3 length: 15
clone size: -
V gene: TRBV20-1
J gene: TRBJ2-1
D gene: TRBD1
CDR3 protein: CSARLTGINYNEQFF
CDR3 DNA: TGCAGTGCTAGGCTGACAGGGATCAACTACAATGAGCAGTTCTTC

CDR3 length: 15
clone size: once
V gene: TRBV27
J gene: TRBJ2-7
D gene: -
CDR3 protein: CASSFFLGRSYEQYF
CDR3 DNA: TGTGCCAGCAGTTTCTTCTTAGGACGCTCCTACGAGCAGTACTTC

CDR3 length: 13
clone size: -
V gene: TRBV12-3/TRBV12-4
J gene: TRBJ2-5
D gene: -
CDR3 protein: CASSLERQETQYF
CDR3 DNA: TGTGCCAGCAGTTTAGAGCGGCAAGAGACCCAGTACTTC

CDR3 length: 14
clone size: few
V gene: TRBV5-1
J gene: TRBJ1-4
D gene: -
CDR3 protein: CASSRSSVNEKLFF
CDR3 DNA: TGCGCCAGCAGCCGGTCGTCAGTTAATGAAAAACTGTTTTTT

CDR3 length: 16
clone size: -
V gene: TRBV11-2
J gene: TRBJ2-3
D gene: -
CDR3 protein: CASSPRGTGSTDTQYF
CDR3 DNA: TGTGCCAGCAGCCCTAGGGGGACGGGGAGCACAGATACGCAGTATTTT

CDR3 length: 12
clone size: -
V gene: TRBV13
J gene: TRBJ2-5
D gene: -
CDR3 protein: CASSLLRAGQYF
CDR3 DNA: TGTGCCAGCAGCTTGCTAAGGGCGGGGCAGTACTTC

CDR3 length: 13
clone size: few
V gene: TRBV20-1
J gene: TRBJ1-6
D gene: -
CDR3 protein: CSARADSNSPLHF
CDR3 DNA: TGCAGTGCTAGGGCGGACAGTAATTCACCCCTCCACTTT

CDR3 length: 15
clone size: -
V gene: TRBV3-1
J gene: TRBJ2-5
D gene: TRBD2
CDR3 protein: CASSLFSGSGETQYF
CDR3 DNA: TGTGCCAGCAGCCTATTTAGCGGGAGCGGAGAGACCCAGTACTTC

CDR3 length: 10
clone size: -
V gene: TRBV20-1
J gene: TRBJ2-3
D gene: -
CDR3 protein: CSAREDTQYF
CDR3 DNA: TGCAGTGCTAGAGAGGATACGCAGTATTTT

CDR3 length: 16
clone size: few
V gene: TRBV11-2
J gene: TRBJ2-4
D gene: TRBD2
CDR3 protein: CASSSVTRWGGNIQYF
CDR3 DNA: TGTGCCAGCAGCTCAGTGACACGCTGGGGGGGAAACATTCAGTACTTC

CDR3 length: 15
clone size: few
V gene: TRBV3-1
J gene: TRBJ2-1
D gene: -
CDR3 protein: CASSQEYVREIEQFF
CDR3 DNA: TGTGCCAGCAGCCAAGAGTATGTACGGGAGATCGAGCAGTTCTTC

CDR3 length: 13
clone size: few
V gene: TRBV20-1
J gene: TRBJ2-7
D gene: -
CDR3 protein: CSARDASSYEQYF
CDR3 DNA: TGCAGTGCTAGGGACGCCAGCTCCTACGAGCAGTACTTC

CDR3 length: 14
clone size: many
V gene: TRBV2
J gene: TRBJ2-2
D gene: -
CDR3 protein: CASSGGRAGGELFF
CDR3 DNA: TGTGCCAGCAGTGGTGGCCGCGCGGGCGGGGAGCTGTTTTTT

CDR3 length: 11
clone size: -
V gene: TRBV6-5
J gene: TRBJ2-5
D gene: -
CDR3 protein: CASSYWGLQYF
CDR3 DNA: TGTGCCAGCAGTTACTGGGGACTCCAGTACTTC

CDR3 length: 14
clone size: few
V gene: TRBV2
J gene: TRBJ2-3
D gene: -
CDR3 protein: CASSAAASTDTQYF
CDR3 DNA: TGTGCCAGCAGTGCAGCGGCTAGCACAGATACGCAGTATTTT

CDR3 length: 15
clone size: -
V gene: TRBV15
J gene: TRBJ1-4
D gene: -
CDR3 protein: CATSRDGATNEKLFF
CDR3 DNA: TGTGCCACCAGCCGGGACGGAGCAACTAATGAAAAACTGTTTTTT

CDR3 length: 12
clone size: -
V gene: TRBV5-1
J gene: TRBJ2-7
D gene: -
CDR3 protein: CASSLKGWEQYF
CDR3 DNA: TGCGCCAGCAGCTTGAAGGGATGGGAGCAGTACTTC

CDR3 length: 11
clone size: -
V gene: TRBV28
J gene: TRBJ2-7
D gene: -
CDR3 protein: CASSFGNEQYF
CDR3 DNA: TGTGCCAGCAGCTTCGGGAACGAGCAGTACTTC

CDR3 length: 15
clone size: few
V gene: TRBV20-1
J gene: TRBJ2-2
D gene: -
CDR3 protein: CSARPRGKNTGELFF
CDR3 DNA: TGCAGTGCTAGACCCCGTGGGAAGAACACCGGGGAGCTGTTTTTT

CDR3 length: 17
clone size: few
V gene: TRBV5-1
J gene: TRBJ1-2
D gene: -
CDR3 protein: CASSLDRIGGGFGGYTF
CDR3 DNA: TGCGCCAGCAGCTTGGATAGAATCGGGGGCGGGTTCGGTGGCTACACCTTC

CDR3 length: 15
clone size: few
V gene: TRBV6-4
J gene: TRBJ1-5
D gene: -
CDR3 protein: CASSDLGDSNQPQHF
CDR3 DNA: TGTGCCAGCAGTGACTTAGGGGACAGCAATCAGCCCCAGCATTTT

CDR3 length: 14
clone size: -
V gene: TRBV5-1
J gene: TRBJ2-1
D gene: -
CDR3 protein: CASSLASILNEQFF
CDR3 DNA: TGCGCCAGCAGCTTGGCCAGCATCCTCAATGAGCAGTTCTTC

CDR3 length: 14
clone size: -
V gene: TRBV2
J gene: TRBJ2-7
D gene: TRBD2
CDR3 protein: CASCILAGAYEQYF
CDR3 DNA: TGTGCCAGCTGCATACTAGCGGGAGCCTACGAGCAGTACTTC